This T cell receptor (beta chain) was captured in a study of glioma-infiltrating T cells. Overall study results and limits: Gliomas, especially low-grade, showed above-expected tissue-blood divergence; non-neoplastic patients showed below. Very few CDR3 sequences were shared between tissue and blood.

This CDR3 comprises 13 residues. The germline gives CDR1 LNHNV, CDR2 YYDKDF (reference sequence). V was clipped by 2 bases and J by 5 bases, with 9 bases between them. The iRepertoire nested amplicon-rescue multiplex PCR amplified TCR alpha and beta CDR3s from RNA. Via MiXCR, TCRdb re-called the multiplex PCR reads, giving one row per CDR3 protein. The sample consists of under 150,000 distinct CDR3 sequences, roughly two fifths of them appearing once. This clonotype was counted between two and nine times. Its antigen is unknown. The source material was glioma tissue, nonneoplastic brain tissue, or PBMCs (not recorded which). V is TRBV15 and J is TRBJ2-5; maybe TRBD2 (5 bases). The sequence was collected from a human donor with low-grade glioma or glioblastoma, undergoing nonglioma brain surgery, or in good health (not recorded which). This CDR3 is CATSRLARETQYF. The CDR3 bases are TGTGCCACCAGCAGACTAGCCCGGGAGACCCAGTACTTC.